This entry lists 2 T cell receptor beta chains sequenced from one sample in a study of cytomegalovirus exposure and HLA in healthy donors. Amplification used 60 Vbeta primers and 13 Jbeta primers. TCRdb's table, derived via immunoSEQ multiplex PCR, lists solely in-frame clones and lacks some. The data contain about 250,000 clones, more than 70% of them singletons. Specimen: PBMCs. Receptor source: a boy younger than 18 in good health and CMV-seronegative.

The V call is TRBV19, the J call TRBJ1-1; D is perhaps TRBD1 (6 bases). Germline V CDR1 and CDR2: LNHDA, SQIVND (reference sequence). CDR3 size: 16 residues. V was pared by 1 base and J by 1 base, with 13 bases between. This CDR3 is CASSIGPQGKNTEAFF. The DNA of the CDR3 is TGTGCCAGTAGTATAGGTCCACAGGGAAAGAACACTGAAGCTTTCTTT.

The chain has TRBV11-3 and TRBJ2-1; TRBD1 matches at 11 bases. CDR1 is SGHNT, CDR2 YENEEA, per germline. The junction had 2 bases not matched to a gene; V was cut back by 0 bases and J by 13 bases. The CDR3 length is 13 residues. The CDR3 reads CASSLEGTGGQFF. The DNA of the CDR3 is TGTGCCAGCAGCTTAGAGGGGACAGGGGGACAGTTCTTC.